This T cell receptor (beta chain) is drawn from a study of cytomegalovirus exposure and HLA in healthy donors. The overall study: An earlier analysis identified 117 million unique TCR beta sequences in about 170 million T cells. Around 80 million unique TCR sequences came from HLA-typed donors in an early release.

The PCR used 60 Vbeta and 13 Jbeta primers. Here immunoSEQ multiplex PCR was the method, and the copy in TCRdb shows in-frame clones only, minus some. The sample holds fewer than 300,000 clones, roughly 90% seen once. Germline-derived CDR1 and CDR2 are SGDLS and YYNGEE. With 0 bases clipped from V and 6 bases from J, the junction kept 5 bases outside the gene matches. CDR3 size: 15 residues. Broader study findings: TCR beta V segments were, for the most part, productive about 87% or about 30% of the time in an earlier analysis.

This clone was seen a few times. Its antigen is not identified. The chain combines TRBV9 with TRBJ2-1; 8 positions agree with TRBD1. The receptor comes from a man aged 40-49 years in good health and CMV-seropositive. The sequenced sample was PBMCs. The CDR3 nucleotides read TGTGCCAGCAGCGTAGCTGGCGGGACAGGCAATGAGCAGTTCTTC. This gives the protein CASSVAGGTGNEQFF.